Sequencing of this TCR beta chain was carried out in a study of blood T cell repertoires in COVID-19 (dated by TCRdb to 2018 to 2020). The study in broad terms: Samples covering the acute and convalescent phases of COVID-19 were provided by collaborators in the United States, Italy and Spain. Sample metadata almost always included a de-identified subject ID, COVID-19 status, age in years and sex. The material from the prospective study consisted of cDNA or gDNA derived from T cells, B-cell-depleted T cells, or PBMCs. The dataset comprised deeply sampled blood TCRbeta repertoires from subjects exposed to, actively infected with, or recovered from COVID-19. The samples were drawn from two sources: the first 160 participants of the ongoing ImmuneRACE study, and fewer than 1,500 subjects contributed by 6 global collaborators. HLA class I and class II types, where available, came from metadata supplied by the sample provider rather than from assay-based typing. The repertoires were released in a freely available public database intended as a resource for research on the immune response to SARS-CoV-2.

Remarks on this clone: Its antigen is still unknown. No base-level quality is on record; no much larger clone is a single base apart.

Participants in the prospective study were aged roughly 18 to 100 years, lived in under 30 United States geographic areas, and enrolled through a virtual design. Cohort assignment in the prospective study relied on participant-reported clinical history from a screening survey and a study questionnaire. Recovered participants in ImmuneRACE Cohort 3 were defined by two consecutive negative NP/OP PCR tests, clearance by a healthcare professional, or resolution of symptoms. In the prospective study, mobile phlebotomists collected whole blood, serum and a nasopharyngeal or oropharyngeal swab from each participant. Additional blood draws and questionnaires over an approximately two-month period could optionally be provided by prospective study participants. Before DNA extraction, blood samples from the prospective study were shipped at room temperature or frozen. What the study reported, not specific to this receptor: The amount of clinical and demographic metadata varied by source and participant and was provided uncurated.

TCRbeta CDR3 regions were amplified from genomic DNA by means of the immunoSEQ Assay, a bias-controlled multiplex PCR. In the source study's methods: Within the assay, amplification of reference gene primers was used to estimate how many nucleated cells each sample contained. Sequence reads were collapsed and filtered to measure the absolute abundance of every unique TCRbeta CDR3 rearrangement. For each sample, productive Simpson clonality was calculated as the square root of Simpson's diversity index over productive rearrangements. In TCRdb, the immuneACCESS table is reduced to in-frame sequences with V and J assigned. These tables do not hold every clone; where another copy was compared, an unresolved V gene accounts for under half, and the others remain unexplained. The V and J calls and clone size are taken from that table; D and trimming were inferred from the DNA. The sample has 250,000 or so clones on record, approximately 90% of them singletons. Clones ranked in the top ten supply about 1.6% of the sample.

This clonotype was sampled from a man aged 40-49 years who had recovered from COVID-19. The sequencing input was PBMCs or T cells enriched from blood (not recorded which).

The CDR3 amino acid sequence is: CASSPGQLNTEAFF. The DNA is TGTGCCAGCAGCCCTGGACAGCTGAACACTGAAGCTTTCTTT. In this chain, TRBV28 is recombined with TRBJ1-1, and TRBD1 may be the D gene, going by 6 matching bases. Trimming takes 6 bases from V and 0 bases from J, and the germline ends sit 11 bases apart. From its cysteine to its phenylalanine, the CDR3 spans 14 amino acids. Only the CDR3 portion is preserved as DNA: 42 bases, with reading frame beginning at the first base. As encoded in the germline V gene, CDR1 is MDHEN while CDR2 is SYDVKM.